Shown below are 21 T cell receptor beta chains from a single sample sequenced in a study of T cell responses to AZD1222 COVID-19 vaccine. Method: immunoSEQ multiplex PCR; TCRdb's copy keeps in-frame clones and lacks some. The top ten hold 6% to 9% of the sample, which has 100,000 to 150,000 clones, about nine tenths seen once. This specimen consisted of peripheral blood, obtained on day 0 of AZD1222 vaccination. Receptors originate from an adult in good health.

This clone showed up just once. As DNA, the CDR3 is TGTGCCAGCAGCTTTCTAGCGGTATCCTACAATGAGCAGTTCTTC. It codes for CASSFLAVSYNEQFF. The chain carries TRBV7-2 and TRBJ2-1; 7 bases fit TRBD2. CDR3 length equals 15 residues. Germline CDR1 and CDR2: SGHTA and FQGNSA. The ends lost 3 bases at V and 1 base at J; junction bases unmatched: 3.

The chain couples TRBV24-1 to TRBJ2-7, with D uncertain. The V end lost 4 bases, the J end lost 3 bases, and 15 bases lay between the germline ends. The CDR3 runs 15 residues. Germline lookup yields CDR1 KGHDR and CDR2 SFDVKD. CDR3 loop: CATSDHAGMSYEQYF. DNA for the CDR3: TGTGCCACCAGTGACCATGCAGGAATGAGCTACGAGCAGTACTTC.

The J gene is TRBJ1-3, the V gene TRBV7-9, with 7 positions matching TRBD1. Per the germline V gene, CDR1 is SEHNR and CDR2 is FQNEAQ (reference sequence). Trimming took 5 bases from V and 0 from J; bases not matched to a gene: 16. The CDR3 sequence is 19 residues long. The CDR3 DNA reads TGTGCCAGCAGCCCCCCGGGTGCGGGACAGCATATCTCTGGAAACACCATATATTTT. Encoded protein: CASSPPGAGQHISGNTIYF. The whole variable domain, filled in from reference TRBV7-9 and TRBJ1-3, reads DTGVSQNPRHKITKRGQNVTFRCDPISEHNRLYWYRQTLGQGPEFLTYFQNEAQLEKSRLLSDRFSAERPKGSFSTLEIQRTEQGDSAMYLCASSPPGAGQHISGNTIYFGEGSWLTVV.

The CDR3 loop reads CASTPGTNNNEQFF. Here the CDR3 DNA reads TGTGCCAGCACTCCGGGGACTAACAACAATGAGCAGTTCTTC. This chain connects TRBV2 to TRBJ2-1, with TRBD2 matching 7 bases. CDR1 is SNHLY, CDR2 FYNNEI, per germline. This CDR3 is 14 amino acids long. The V segment lost 7 bases and the J segment 5 bases; nucleotides outside the gene matches: 8.

The chain links TRBV5-1 to TRBJ2-1; possible D gene TRBD2, 6 bases. Per germline, CDR1 SGHRS and CDR2 YFSETQ. CDR3 length: 16 amino acids. Trimming cost V 2 bases and J 4 bases, with 16 bases left between them. This chain's CDR3 is CASSFGLARTYNEQFF. DNA of the CDR3: TGCGCCAGCAGCTTCGGCCTAGCGAGAACATACAATGAGCAGTTCTTC.

The genes are TRBV12-3 or TRBV12-4 and TRBJ1-1, with D unresolved. CDR3 length: 13 residues. V shed 2 bases and J shed 1 base, with 5 bases lying between them. CDR3 DNA sequence: TGTGCCAGCAGTTTATATGGGAACACTGAAGCTTTCTTT. This gives the protein CASSLYGNTEAFF.

This chain uses TRBV24-1 with TRBJ1-5; D unresolved. CDR1 KGHDR and CDR2 SFDVKD come from the germline V gene. This CDR3 is 14 amino acids long. V was trimmed by 5 bases and J by 5 bases, leaving 12 bases between them. The CDR3 region is CATSAEGYYQPQHF. In DNA form, the CDR3 reads TGTGCCACCAGTGCGGAGGGTTATTATCAGCCCCAGCATTTT.

Note on this clone: The same CDR3 can be traced to other DNA sequences in this sample. This chain connects TRBV5-1 to TRBJ1-4; D is perhaps TRBD1 (5 bases). Germline V gives CDR1 SGHRS, CDR2 YFSETQ. V was pared by 4 bases and J by 0 bases, with 7 bases between. This CDR3 is 14 amino acids long. In nucleotides, the CDR3 is TGCGCCAGCAGCCTGGGGGCAACTAATGAAAAACTGTTTTTT. Translating gives CASSLGATNEKLFF.

The chain uses TRBV28 and TRBJ2-7; D is unresolved. The CDR3 is 13 amino acids. Germline values: CDR1 MDHEN, CDR2 SYDVKM. V was pared by 6 bases and J by 6 bases, with 15 bases between. The CDR3 nucleotides are TGTGCCAGCAGCTTGAGGCAGATCCCCGAGCAGTACTTC. Protein: CASSLRQIPEQYF.

V and J are TRBV10-1 and TRBJ2-6; D perhaps matches TRBD2 (6 bases). The CDR3 contains 16 residues. Trimming pared 5 bases from V and 4 bases from J, leaving 15 bases between. From germline, CDR1 is WNHNN and CDR2 SYGVQD (reference sequence). CDR3 loop: CASSWEEVLGANVLTF. In DNA form, the CDR3 reads TGCGCCAGCAGTTGGGAGGAGGTGTTGGGGGCCAACGTCCTGACTTTC.

This chain connects TRBV5-1 to TRBJ2-7; D remains ambiguous. With 4 bases removed from V and 4 bases from J, the gap between germline ends came to 9 bases. Per germline, CDR1 SGHRS and CDR2 YFSETQ. There are 12 residues in the CDR3. The chain's CDR3 is CASSVLGYEQYF. CDR3 DNA sequence: TGCGCCAGCAGCGTGCTCGGATACGAGCAGTACTTC.

The CDR3 region is CASSQARPGPNYGYTF. The DNA for the CDR3 is TGCGCCAGCAGCCAAGCGAGGCCAGGGCCTAACTATGGCTACACCTTC. V gene TRBV4-1 combines with J gene TRBJ1-2; D perhaps matches TRBD1 (5 bases). This CDR3 has 16 amino acids. The germline V gene encodes CDR1 MGHRA and CDR2 YSYEKL. The germline V and J ends were trimmed by 1 base and 0 bases, with 12 bases remaining between them.

This chain uses TRBV19 with TRBJ2-1; 14 bases are shared with TRBD2. Looked up from germline, CDR1 is LNHDA and CDR2 is SQIVND (reference sequence). The CDR3 contains 20 residues. V lost 2 bases, J lost 0 bases, and 9 bases stayed unmatched. CDR3 bases: TGTGCCAGTAGTATAACCCCGGGACTAGCGGGAGAGGGCTCCTACAATGAGCAGTTCTTC. Translation: CASSITPGLAGEGSYNEQFF.

This clone was found a few times. The J gene is TRBJ2-5, the V gene TRBV5-1; TRBD1 agrees at 7 bases. Germline CDR1 SGHRS, CDR2 YFSETQ. V gave up 3 bases and J gave up 9 bases; unmatched junction bases: 11. The CDR3 consists of 14 residues. CDR3 loop: CASSSDSAQGAQYF. In DNA, the CDR3 is TGCGCCAGCAGCTCCGACAGTGCTCAGGGGGCCCAGTACTTC. Supplemented by reference TRBV5-1 and TRBJ2-5, the full variable domain reads KAGVTQTPRYLIKTRGQQVTLSCSPISGHRSVSWYQQTPGQGLQFLFEYFSETQRNKGNFPGRFSGRQFSNSRSEMNVSTLELGDSALYLCASSSDSAQGAQYFGPGTRLLVL.

The V and J genes are TRBV7-2 and TRBJ2-6; possible D gene TRBD2, 5 bases. Trimming cost V 2 bases and J 2 bases, with 10 bases left between them. The CDR3 is 16 amino acids. Germline-derived CDR1 and CDR2 are SGHTA and FQGNSA. The chain's CDR3 is CASSLQSGTGANVLTF. For the CDR3, the DNA is TGTGCCAGCAGCTTACAATCCGGGACTGGGGCCAACGTCCTGACTTTC. The variable domain in full, with the rest retrieved from reference TRBV7-2 and TRBJ2-6, is GAGVSQSPSNKVTEKGKDVELRCDPISGHTALYWYRQSLGQGLEFLIYFQGNSAPDKSGLPSDRFSAERTGGSVSTLTIQRTQQEDSAVYLCASSLQSGTGANVLTFGAGSRLTVL.

The V and J genes are TRBV7-8 and TRBJ2-3; 7 bases map to TRBD2. Per the germline V gene, CDR1 is SGHVS and CDR2 is FQNEAQ. The CDR3 extends over 13 amino acids. Trimming removed 3 bases from V and 6 bases from J; junction bases left unmatched: 3. CDR3 sequence: CASSFAGADTQYF. CDR3 nucleotides: TGTGCCAGCAGCTTCGCGGGAGCCGATACGCAGTATTTT.

The CDR3 sequence is CASVELGQGRNNEQFF. The DNA of the CDR3 is TGTGCCAGCGTTGAATTAGGGCAGGGAAGAAACAATGAGCAGTTCTTC. This chain connects TRBV28 to TRBJ2-1; a weak D match, TRBD1 (5 bases). Trimming left V 8 bases short and J 5 bases short, with 22 bases between. Germline lookup yields CDR1 MDHEN and CDR2 SYDVKM. The CDR3 is 16 residues long.

In this sample, this clone turned up once. The rearrangement uses TRBV7-9 and TRBJ2-7; 10 bases fit TRBD1. CDR1 and CDR2 from the germline V gene are SEHNR and FQNEAQ (reference sequence). The ends lost 5 bases at V and 5 bases at J; junction bases unmatched: 9. The length of the CDR3 is 15 residues. CDR3 in amino acids: CASSLMGQGWDEQYF. For the CDR3, the DNA is TGTGCCAGCAGCCTCATGGGACAGGGGTGGGACGAGCAGTACTTC.

The chain combines TRBV11-2 with TRBJ1-1; D not resolved. Germline CDR1 is SGHAT and CDR2 is FQNNGV. CDR3 length: 15 amino acids. The ends were cut back, 2 bases at V and 0 bases at J, with 10 bases in the middle. The CDR3 DNA follows: TGTGCCAGCAGCTTATCCCTCACCATGAACACTGAAGCTTTCTTT. Translated: CASSLSLTMNTEAFF.

The V call is TRBV7-8, the J call TRBJ2-5; TRBD2 matches at 11 bases. The CDR3 spans 16 residues. The V and J ends lost 3 bases and 5 bases, in that order; junction bases with no gene match: 8. Germline CDR1 reads SGHVS; CDR2 reads FQNEAQ. The DNA for the CDR3 is TGTGCCAGCAGCTTGGAGACTAGCGGGAAGGGGGAGACCCAGTACTTC. Protein product: CASSLETSGKGETQYF.

This chain uses TRBV7-9 with TRBJ1-1; D ambiguous. Per the germline V gene, CDR1 is SEHNR and CDR2 is FQNEAQ (reference sequence). V lost 2 bases to trimming and J lost 5 bases, with 9 bases between them. The length of the CDR3 is 13 residues. This CDR3 reads CASSLIDRTEAFF. The DNA of the CDR3 is TGTGCCAGCAGCTTAATCGATAGGACTGAAGCTTTCTTT.